This T cell receptor (beta chain) was captured in a study of early T cells in non-severe SARS-CoV-2 infection. This clonotype was seen at least ten times. Trimming removed 0 bases at V and 9 bases at J, with 9 bases between. This CDR3 has 14 residues. Germline V gene lookup returns CDR1 LGHDT and CDR2 YNNKEL (reference sequence). In the library, individual cDNA molecules carried attached unique molecular identifiers. From the 5' RACE reads, TCRdb called clonotypes with MiXCR, one entry per CDR3 protein. This table has 70,000 or so distinct CDR3 sequences, over 9.5% appearing once. This clonotype was sampled from an adult who was a healthcare worker with PCR-confirmed SARS-CoV-2 infection or an uninfected control (not recorded which). The V call is TRBV3-1, the J call TRBJ1-6; D gene uncertain. The specimen comprised whole blood, sampled at baseline. CDR3 coding DNA: TGTGCCAGCAGCCAAGATTGGGAGGGTTCACCCCTCCACTTT. Amino acids: CASSQDWEGSPLHF.